This T cell receptor beta chain was recovered during a study of cytomegalovirus exposure and HLA in healthy donors. Comment on this clone: Its antigen is still unknown.

Findings and limits, study-wide: Compared with the roughly 700-donor mean, an Asian-associated ancestry cluster reportedly had fewer N-insertions, according to a later analysis. Later analysis demonstrated an association between a missense DCLRE1C variant and TCR beta V- and J-gene trimming. Reported performance of the classifier showed diagnosis of cytomegalovirus status with high specificity and sensitivity. As immune exposure information, only CMV serostatus was available.

Vbeta (60) and Jbeta (13) primers were used in the PCR. Sequenced by immunoSEQ multiplex PCR; TCRdb stores in-frame clones only, minus some. The specimen's table records 120,000 to 150,000 clones. This receptor was taken from a young woman in good health and CMV-seronegative. The sample comprised PBMCs.

As DNA, the CDR3 is TGTGCCAGCAGTTCGACAGGGGGTCAGCCCCAGCATTTT. This sequence encodes CASSSTGGQPQHF. The gene calls are TRBV6-6 and TRBJ1-5; 9 bases are a match to TRBD1. Trimming cost V 4 bases and J 6 bases; bases outside gene matches: 1. Germline CDR1 is MNHNY and CDR2 is SVGAGI (reference sequence). This CDR3 comprises 13 residues.